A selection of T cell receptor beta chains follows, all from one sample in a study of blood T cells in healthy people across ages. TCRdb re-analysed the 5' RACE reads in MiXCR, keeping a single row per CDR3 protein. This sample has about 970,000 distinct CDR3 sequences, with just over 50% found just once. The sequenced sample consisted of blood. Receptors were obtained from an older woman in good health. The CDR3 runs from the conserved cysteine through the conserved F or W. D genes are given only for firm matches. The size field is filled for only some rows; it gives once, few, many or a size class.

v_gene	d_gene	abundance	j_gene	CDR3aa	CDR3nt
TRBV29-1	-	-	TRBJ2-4	CSVNRQEGNIQYF	TGCAGCGTTAATAGACAGGAAGGCAACATTCAGTACTTC
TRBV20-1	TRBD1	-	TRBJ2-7	CSASGQDYEQYF	TGCAGTGCTTCCGGACAGGACTACGAGCAGTACTTC
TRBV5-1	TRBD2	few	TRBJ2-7	CASSLAVIAGSSSYEQYF	TGCGCCAGCAGCTTGGCCGTGATAGCGGGGTCCTCCTCCTACGAGCAGTACTTC
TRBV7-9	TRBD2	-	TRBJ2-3	CATTTSGRADTQYF	TGTGCCACTACGACTAGCGGGAGGGCGGATACGCAGTATTTT
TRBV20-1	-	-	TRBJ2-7	CSANRDLSASYEQYF	TGCAGTGCTAACCGGGACCTTAGCGCCTCCTACGAGCAGTACTTC
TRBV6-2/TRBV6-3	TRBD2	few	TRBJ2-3	CASSWGLAGRDTQYF	TGTGCCAGCAGTTGGGGACTAGCGGGAAGAGATACGCAGTATTTT
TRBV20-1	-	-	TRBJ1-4	CSARDREKLFF	TGCAGTGCTAGGGACAGAGAAAAACTGTTTTTT
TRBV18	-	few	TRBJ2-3	CASSPLPATGGTDTQYF	TGTGCCAGCTCACCACTCCCAGCGACAGGCGGCACAGATACGCAGTATTTT
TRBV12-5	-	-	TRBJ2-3	CASGLGELLADTQYF	TGTGCTAGTGGTTTGGGCGAGTTATTGGCAGATACGCAGTATTTT
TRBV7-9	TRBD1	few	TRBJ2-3	CASSFRGRGSTDTQYF	TGTGCCAGCAGCTTTAGGGGGCGCGGGAGCACAGATACGCAGTATTTT
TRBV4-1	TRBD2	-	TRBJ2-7	CASSPVGGRYEQYF	TGCGCCAGCAGCCCCGTGGGCGGGAGATACGAGCAGTACTTC
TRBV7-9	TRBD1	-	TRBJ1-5	CASSPSQGAQPQHF	TGTGCCAGCAGCCCCTCACAGGGGGCTCAGCCCCAGCATTTT
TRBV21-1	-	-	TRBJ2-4	CGAARQSVDIQYF	TGTGGCGCGGCGAGGCAGTCGGTGGACATTCAGTACTTC